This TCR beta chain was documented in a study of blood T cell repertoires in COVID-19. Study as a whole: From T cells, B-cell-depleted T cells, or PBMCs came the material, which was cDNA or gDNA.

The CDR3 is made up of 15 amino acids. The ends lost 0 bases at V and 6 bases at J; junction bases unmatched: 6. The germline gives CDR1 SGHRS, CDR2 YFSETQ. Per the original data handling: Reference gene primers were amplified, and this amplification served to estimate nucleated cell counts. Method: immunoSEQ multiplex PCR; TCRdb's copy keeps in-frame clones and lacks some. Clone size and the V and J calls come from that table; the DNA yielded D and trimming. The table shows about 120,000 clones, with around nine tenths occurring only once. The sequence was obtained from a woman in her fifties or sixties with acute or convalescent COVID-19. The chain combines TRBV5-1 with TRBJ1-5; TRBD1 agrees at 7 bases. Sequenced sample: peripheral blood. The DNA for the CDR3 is TGCGCCAGCAGCTTGGCGGCAGGGGGGAGTCAGCCCCAGCATTTT. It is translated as CASSLAAGGSQPQHF. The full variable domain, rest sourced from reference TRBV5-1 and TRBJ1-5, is KAGVTQTPRYLIKTRGQQVTLSCSPISGHRSVSWYQQTPGQGLQFLFEYFSETQRNKGNFPGRFSGRQFSNSRSEMNVSTLELGDSALYLCASSLAAGGSQPQHFGDGTRLSIL.